This is a list of T cell receptor beta chains from one sample in a study of shared clonotypes between healthy human individuals. TCRdb keeps only in-frame clones here, not all; method: immunoSEQ multiplex PCR. The top ten clones hold 0.3% of a sample with about 580,000 clones, 95% to 98% of them seen once. The sample consisted of naive CD8+ T cells sorted from blood. The receptor set was obtained from a man aged 25 to 40 in good health. The CDR3 runs from the conserved cysteine through the conserved F or W.

V	J	CDR3
TRBV15	TRBJ1-4	CATSKPDRGYEKLFF
TRBV4-1	TRBJ1-2	CASSQLLRVDYGYTF
TRBV27	TRBJ2-2	CASSLQITGELFF
TRBV18	TRBJ2-7	CASSPQEGAYYEQYF
TRBV4-3	TRBJ1-4	CASSQAPGTGEKLFF
TRBV28	TRBJ2-1	CASSFPGTSSYNEQFF
TRBV7-2	TRBJ2-1	CASSLVGLRGSPYNEQFF
TRBV28	TRBJ2-7	CASRPFRQGSYEQYF
TRBV27	TRBJ2-3	CASSSPGARADTQYF
TRBV28	TRBJ1-2	CASSSGQGATGYTF
TRBV28	TRBJ2-7	CASSLQLADEQYF
TRBV5-5	TRBJ1-2	CASSLLGGANYGYTF
TRBV4-1	TRBJ2-5	CASSQVSGLAGVGETQYF
TRBV7-9	TRBJ2-7	CASSSPGTESYEQYF
TRBV13	TRBJ2-5	CASSKTGGEETQYF
TRBV15	TRBJ2-7	CATSGQGAYEQYF
TRBV2	TRBJ2-7	CASSGGPYEQYF
TRBV7-9	TRBJ1-1	CASSLGGGTEAFF
TRBV29-1	TRBJ2-7	CSVAEGASSYEQYF
TRBV29-1	TRBJ2-1	CSVEGEEPGENEQFF
TRBV27	TRBJ2-7	CASSLGSGSYEQYF
TRBV15	TRBJ1-5	CATTSTEGGNQPQHF
TRBV6-5	TRBJ1-2	CASSYRTGWRGYTF
TRBV5-1	TRBJ2-7	CAGRGRAGVLTPNPYEQYF
TRBV5-1	TRBJ2-7	CASSERLPGEYEQYF
TRBV29-1	TRBJ2-7	CSVAPGHRTYEQYF
TRBV13	TRBJ2-5	CASSSGQGSGQETQYF
TRBV9	TRBJ2-7	CASSVGWGASGDEQYF
TRBV4-1	TRBJ2-2	CASSPFLGITGELFF
TRBV2	TRBJ2-1	CASSEVYSHNEQFF
TRBV9	TRBJ1-5	CASSLWGGSNQPQHF
TRBV7-9	TRBJ2-7	CASSWASSYEQYF
TRBV6-5	TRBJ2-1	CASSTGGSLHNEQFF
TRBV7-9	TRBJ2-7	CASSLPPDRSLSYEQYF
TRBV13	TRBJ2-7	CASSHRGRPYEQYF
TRBV27	TRBJ2-7	CASSPRQGREQYF
TRBV10-2	TRBJ2-3	CASRAGTDTQYF
TRBV9	TRBJ1-1	CASSVGVGTEAFF
TRBV28	TRBJ2-1	CASSSNEAGPYNEQFF
TRBV6-5	TRBJ2-3	CASSPPVGDTQYF
TRBV5-4	TRBJ2-7	CASSSDGVEQYF
TRBV9	TRBJ2-7	CASSDGSYEQYF
TRBV19	TRBJ2-5	CASSSSSGQETQYF
TRBV29-1	TRBJ2-1	CSVVMGVATDNEQFF
TRBV4-3	TRBJ2-1	CASSPGLADYNEQFF
TRBV27	TRBJ2-1	CASTRGLYNEQFF
TRBV5-1	TRBJ2-2	CASALSGLDGELFF
TRBV15	TRBJ1-5	CATSRRGGSLQQPQHF
TRBV11-3	TRBJ2-2	CASSSRQVSGELFF
TRBV4-1	TRBJ2-7	CASSQGPGTSYEQYF